Presented here are 15 T cell receptor beta chains from one specimen sequenced in a study of blood T cell repertoires in COVID-19. Data came from immunoSEQ multiplex PCR; TCRdb stores just in-frame clones and leaves some out. Of under 300,000 clones in the sample, 70% to 90% were seen once. Sequenced sample: PBMCs or T cells enriched from blood (not recorded which). The source of these receptors is a woman between 45 and 60 years old who had recovered from COVID-19.

The V call is TRBV18, the J call TRBJ2-3; 8 bases map to TRBD1. V gave up 3 bases and J gave up 5 bases; unmatched junction bases: 7. This CDR3 has 15 residues. In germline, CDR1 is KGHSH, CDR2 LQKENI. The CDR3 bases are TGTGCCAGCTCACCGGGGACAGGTCAAGGAGATACGCAGTATTTT. It translates to CASSPGTGQGDTQYF.

The CDR3 coding sequence is TGTGCCAGCAGCTTTCGAGAGGGAATCTACAATGAGCAGTTCTTC. Translating gives CASSFREGIYNEQFF. The chain links TRBV5-4 to TRBJ2-1, with D perhaps matching TRBD2 (5 bases). Germline-derived CDR1 and CDR2 are SGHNT and YYREEE (reference sequence). This CDR3 comprises 15 residues. V gave up 2 bases and J gave up 3 bases, with 12 bases separating them. Complete variable domain (other parts from reference TRBV5-4 and TRBJ2-1): ETGVTQSPTHLIKTRGQQVTLRCSSQSGHNTVSWYQQALGQGPQFIFQYYREEENGRGNFPPRFSGLQFPNYSSELNVNALELDDSALYLCASSFREGIYNEQFFGPGTRLTVL.

Of note for this clone: Other DNA sequences within the sample encode an identical CDR3. The CDR3 nucleotides are TGTGCCAGCAGCGTAGTAGGACAGAACACTGAAGCTTTCTTT. Translation gives CASSVVGQNTEAFF. The V gene is TRBV9, the J gene TRBJ1-1; tentative D call: TRBD1 (5 bases). CDR3 size: 14 residues. Germline-derived CDR1 and CDR2 are SGDLS and YYNGEE. V lost 0 bases, J lost 1 base, and 7 bases lay in between.

The V and J genes are TRBV27 and TRBJ2-7, with D possibly matching TRBD2 (6 bases). Trimming took off 9 bases at V and 6 bases at J, with 30 bases between the two ends. The CDR3 is made up of 17 amino acids. CDR1 and CDR2 (germline): MNHEY, SMNVEV (reference sequence). The chain's CDR3 is CASQDPLAVGSSGEQYF. In DNA, the CDR3 is TGTGCCAGTCAAGACCCACTAGCAGTCGGGAGTTCTGGCGAGCAGTACTTC.

V and J are TRBV7-6 and TRBJ1-1; D not resolved. Trimming pared 4 bases from V and 4 bases from J, leaving 13 bases between. Germline V gene sequence: CDR1 SGHVS, CDR2 FNYEAQ. The CDR3 runs 14 residues. The CDR3 DNA follows: TGTGCCAGCAGCTCCCGGAGATTCGGCACTGAAGCTTTCTTT. Its protein is CASSSRRFGTEAFF.

The rearrangement uses TRBV6-6 and TRBJ1-5; D gene unclear. V was clipped by 5 bases and J by 3 bases, with 23 bases between them. Germline lookup yields CDR1 MNHNY and CDR2 SVGAGI (reference sequence). The CDR3 loop spans 18 amino acids. CDR3 nucleotides: TGTGCCAGCAGTCTAACCCCGGACCTATCGGAGGACAATCAGCCCCAGCATTTT. Amino acids: CASSLTPDLSEDNQPQHF.

This chain uses TRBV18 with TRBJ1-1; no clear D. Looked up from germline, CDR1 is KGHSH and CDR2 is LQKENI. Trimming removed 3 bases from V and 2 bases from J, with 10 bases in between. The CDR3 runs 14 residues. The CDR3 DNA reads TGTGCCAGCTCACCGAACACGGGTAACACTGAAGCTTTCTTT. This encodes CASSPNTGNTEAFF.

The V gene is TRBV28, the J gene TRBJ2-3; 8 positions match TRBD2. CDR1 and CDR2 from the germline V gene are MDHEN and SYDVKM. Trimming removed 6 bases from V and 1 base from J; junction bases left unmatched: 12. The CDR3 covers 17 residues. CDR3 sequence reads: CASRPTTSGLRTDTQYF. CDR3 coding DNA: TGTGCCAGCAGACCAACCACTAGCGGTCTTCGCACAGATACGCAGTATTTT.

The chain employs TRBV5-4 and TRBJ2-7, with 11 bases fitting TRBD2. After removal of 0 bases from V and 7 bases from J, the junction contained 12 bases not matched to a gene. Germline CDR1 is SGHNT and CDR2 is YYREEE (reference sequence). The CDR3 totals 17 residues. The CDR3 sequence: CASSLATSGRGVGEQYF. CDR3 DNA sequence: TGTGCCAGCAGCTTGGCAACTAGCGGGAGAGGAGTGGGGGAGCAGTACTTC.

The V call is TRBV5-1, the J call TRBJ2-1; 9 bases line up with TRBD2. This CDR3 is built from 15 residues. Germline values: CDR1 SGHRS, CDR2 YFSETQ. Trimming cost V 1 base and J 3 bases; bases outside gene matches: 2. The CDR3 protein is CASSLNSGSYNEQFF. The DNA of the CDR3 is TGCGCCAGCAGCTTGAATAGCGGGAGCTACAATGAGCAGTTCTTC.

V and J are TRBV5-5 and TRBJ1-6, with 9 bases fitting TRBD1. Germline-derived CDR1 and CDR2 are SGHKS and YYEKEE (reference sequence). V was clipped by 3 bases and J by 6 bases; unmatched bases: 1. The CDR3 loop spans 14 amino acids. The CDR3 sequence: CASSWGQGNSPLHF. CDR3 nucleotides: TGTGCCAGCAGCTGGGGACAGGGTAATTCACCCCTCCACTTT.

The genes are TRBV5-6 and TRBJ2-5; 7 bases fit TRBD2. J lost 4 bases, V lost 0 bases, and 3 bases had no gene match. This CDR3 has 14 amino acids. Germline V CDR1 and CDR2: SGHDT, YYEEEE. CDR3 amino acids: CASSLVGEGETQYF. CDR3 bases: TGTGCCAGCAGCTTGGTGGGGGAGGGAGAGACCCAGTACTTC.

The chain employs TRBV4-2 and TRBJ2-7; D gene uncertain. This CDR3 region has 14 residues. In germline, CDR1 is LGHNA, CDR2 YNFKEQ. Trimming removed 4 bases at V and 5 bases at J, with 15 bases between. The CDR3 DNA reads as TGTGCCAGCAGCCGAATGACTGTGGTCGACGAGCAGTACTTC. Amino acids: CASSRMTVVDEQYF.

The chain couples TRBV7-6 to TRBJ2-5, with TRBD2 matching 8 bases. CDR1 SGHVS and CDR2 FNYEAQ come from the germline V gene. V lost 5 bases, J lost 4 bases, and 12 bases stayed unmatched. The CDR3 runs 16 residues. The CDR3 nucleotides are TGTGCCAGCAGCGATTCGGGAGGGAGAACGACAGAGACCCAGTACTTC. Translated, it gives CASSDSGGRTTETQYF.

This chain joins TRBV10-1 and TRBJ2-7, with TRBD2 matching over 12 bases. The germline gives CDR1 WNHNN, CDR2 SYGVQD (reference sequence). This CDR3 has 17 residues. Losses at the gene ends were 6 bases for V and 1 base for J; bases not matched to a gene: 10. Written as DNA, the CDR3 is TGCGCCAGCAGCCCACCCTCTACTAGCGGGAGGTCCTACGAGCAGTACTTC. This encodes CASSPPSTSGRSYEQYF.